The sample holds a few counts of the clone carrying this T cell receptor (beta chain). The source of the sample is a study of cytomegalovirus exposure and HLA in healthy donors. The PCR employed 60 Vbeta primers together with 13 Jbeta primers. The table came from immunoSEQ multiplex PCR; TCRdb's copy has only in-frame clones and leaves some out. The sample yields over 90,000 clones, around three quarters seen once. Sequencing was done on a sample of PBMCs. This clonotype was obtained from a woman between 18 and 29 years old in good health and CMV-seropositive.

The CDR3 protein is CASSLASGGTGDGYTF. For the CDR3, the DNA is TGTGCCAGCAGCTTAGCTTCTGGGGGGACAGGGGATGGCTACACCTTC. The chain has TRBV7-9 and TRBJ1-2; TRBD1 aligns across 10 bases. Germline V gives CDR1 SEHNR, CDR2 FQNEAQ (reference sequence). With 0 bases clipped from V and 6 bases from J, the junction kept 7 bases outside the gene matches. This CDR3 spans 16 amino acids.